Presented here are 17 T cell receptor beta chains from one specimen sequenced in a study of blood T cell repertoires in COVID-19. Assay used: immunoSEQ multiplex PCR; TCRdb lists only in-frame clones, some missing. The top ten clones hold about 16% of a sample with 250,000 to 300,000 clones, more than 75% of them seen once. Sequencing was done on a sample of PBMCs or T cells enriched from blood (not recorded which). Receptors originate from a man aged 18 to 29 who had recovered from COVID-19.

This clone appeared once. V usage is TRBV10-3 and J usage is TRBJ2-7; 8 positions agree with TRBD1. The CDR3 is made up of 14 amino acids. Germline CDR1 ENHRY, CDR2 SYGVKD. Trimming cost V 7 bases and J 7 bases; bases outside gene matches: 12. Here the CDR3 reads CAITRGQGAREQYF. The CDR3 coding sequence is TGTGCCATCACTAGAGGACAGGGAGCGCGGGAGCAGTACTTC.

The gene calls are TRBV19 and TRBJ2-7, with 9 bases aligning to TRBD2. Germline CDR1 LNHDA, CDR2 SQIVND (reference sequence). This CDR3 has 18 residues. J gave up 0 bases and V 2 bases, and 11 bases lay outside the gene matches. CDR3 bases: TGTGCCAGTAGTATACACTCGGGACTAGCAGGGGGCTCCTACGAGCAGTACTTC. Translation: CASSIHSGLAGGSYEQYF. Full variable domain (outside the CDR3, taken from reference TRBV19 and TRBJ2-7): DGGITQSPKYLFRKEGQNVTLSCEQNLNHDAMYWYRQDPGQGLRLIYYSQIVNDFQKGDIAEGYSVSREKKESFPLTVTSAQKNPTAFYLCASSIHSGLAGGSYEQYFGPGTRLTVT.

This chain joins TRBV2 and TRBJ2-5; a possible D gene is TRBD2 (5 bases). The germline CDR1 and CDR2 sequences are SNHLY and FYNNEI. V lost 6 bases, J lost 1 base, and 15 bases lay in between. There are 15 residues in the CDR3. The CDR3 reads CASREGVQVQETQYF. The CDR3 bases are TGTGCCAGCAGAGAGGGAGTGCAGGTCCAAGAGACCCAGTACTTC.

The J gene is TRBJ1-2, the V gene TRBV19; 7 bases are shared with TRBD1. This CDR3 region has 13 residues. V lost 1 base to trimming and J lost 8 bases; unmatched junction nucleotides: 4. Germline CDR1 and CDR2: LNHDA and SQIVND (reference sequence). CDR3 region: CASSIVGQAGYTF. CDR3 nucleotides: TGTGCCAGTAGTATAGTTGGACAGGCCGGCTACACCTTC.

The chain joins TRBV6-1 to TRBJ1-6; 8 bases are shared with TRBD1. Germline-derived CDR1 and CDR2 are MNHNS and SASEGT. The CDR3 spans 16 residues. Trimming cost V 4 bases and J 8 bases; bases outside gene matches: 10. CDR3 DNA: TGTGCCAGCAGTGGACTAAGGACAGGGAATTATTCACCCCTCCACTTT. It encodes CASSGLRTGNYSPLHF.

J is TRBJ2-3 and V is TRBV3-1 (or the pseudogene TRBV3-2), with D possibly TRBD2 on 6 matching bases. The V gene lost 1 base and the J gene lost 3 bases, with 11 bases spanning the gap. Germline V gene sequence: CDR1 LGHDT, CDR2 YNNKEL (reference sequence). The CDR3 totals 15 residues. The CDR3 DNA follows: TGTGCCAGCAGCCAAGGTGGGACTTCAACAGATACGCAGTATTTT. Its translation is CASSQGGTSTDTQYF.

CDR3 sequence: CASSLVLASQETQYF. In DNA form, the CDR3 reads TGCGCCAGCAGCTTGGTGCTAGCGTCCCAAGAGACCCAGTACTTC. The chain is built from TRBV5-1 and TRBJ2-5, with a weak D call TRBD2 (6 bases). The germline V gene has CDR1 SGHRS and CDR2 YFSETQ. Trimming left V 0 bases short and J 1 base short, with 10 bases between. The CDR3 has 15 residues.

The rearrangement links TRBV25-1 to TRBJ1-6; TRBD1 aligns across 8 bases. The CDR3 loop spans 14 amino acids. Germline CDR1 and CDR2: MGHDK and SYGVNS. The V segment lost 5 bases and the J segment 4 bases; nucleotides outside the gene matches: 1. The CDR3 DNA sequence: TGTGCCAGCAGTTGGACAGGGTATAATTCACCCCTCCACTTT. Protein sequence: CASSWTGYNSPLHF.

The table lists this clone with a count of one. The V call is TRBV27, the J call TRBJ1-1; D unresolved. The germline V and J ends were trimmed by 1 base and 0 bases, with 3 bases remaining between them. From germline, CDR1 is MNHEY and CDR2 SMNVEV (reference sequence). The CDR3 length is 13 residues. CDR3 bases: TGTGCCAGCAGTTTATTAGTGAACACTGAAGCTTTCTTT. Protein sequence: CASSLLVNTEAFF.

This chain uses TRBV5-6 with TRBJ2-5; tentatively, D is TRBD2 (6 bases). Trimming removed 3 bases at V and 14 bases at J, with 17 bases between. From germline, CDR1 is SGHDT and CDR2 YYEEEE. The CDR3 covers 12 residues. CDR3 nucleotides: TGTGCCAGCAGCTATGGGGGGATCGGCCTTTACTTC. It translates to CASSYGGIGLYF.

This chain connects TRBV6-1 to TRBJ2-1, with 8 bases aligning to TRBD1. The length of the CDR3 is 12 residues. The germline V gene has CDR1 MNHNS and CDR2 SASEGT. The trim removed 3 bases at V and 16 bases at J, leaving 8 bases unmatched. The CDR3 nucleotides read TGTGCCAGCAGTGACGCCGGACAGGGTCAATTCTTC. Translated, it gives CASSDAGQGQFF.

V usage is TRBV7-8 and J usage is TRBJ2-5, with a weak D call TRBD1 (6 bases). Germline-derived CDR1 and CDR2 are SGHVS and FQNEAQ. Trimming left V 5 bases short and J 4 bases short, with 17 bases between. The CDR3 runs to 15 residues. The DNA for the CDR3 is TGTGCCAGCAGCACCAGACGGGACATCCCAGAGACCCAGTACTTC. Translation: CASSTRRDIPETQYF.

This clone is a singleton in its sample. This rearrangement joins TRBV13 to TRBJ1-1, with 9 nucleotides matching TRBD1. The germline V gene has CDR1 PRHDT and CDR2 FYEKMQ (reference sequence). With 5 bases clipped from V and 10 bases from J, the junction kept 8 bases outside the gene matches. The CDR3 sequence is 13 residues long. For the CDR3, the DNA is TGTGCCAGCAGCCCTGGGACAGGGTCGGGAGCTTTCTTT. Its protein is CASSPGTGSGAFF. Based on the CDR3 plus reference TRBV13 and TRBJ1-1, the full variable domain is AAGVIQSPRHLIKEKRETATLKCYPIPRHDTVYWYQQGPGQDPQFLISFYEKMQSDKGSIPDRFSAQQFSDYHSELNMSSLELGDSALYFCASSPGTGSGAFFGQGTRLTVV.

This clone was observed many times. The V and J genes are TRBV5-1 and TRBJ1-4, with a tentative D call TRBD1 (5 bases). V was clipped by 2 bases and J by 4 bases, with 18 bases between them. CDR1 and CDR2 (germline): SGHRS, YFSETQ. The CDR3 has 17 residues. The CDR3, as DNA: TGCGCCAGCAGCTTTGATATTGTAGGGGCTATTAATGAAAAACTGTTTTTT. It translates to CASSFDIVGAINEKLFF.

J is TRBJ1-2 and V is TRBV7-8, with TRBD1 matching 7 bases. This CDR3 is 15 amino acids long. The V segment lost 5 bases and the J segment 5 bases; nucleotides outside the gene matches: 11. Looked up from germline, CDR1 is SGHVS and CDR2 is FQNEAQ. CDR3 region: CASSPPGQIIYGYTF. The CDR3 DNA follows: TGTGCCAGCAGCCCCCCGGGACAGATCATTTATGGCTACACCTTC. Variable domain in full (rest from reference TRBV7-8 and TRBJ1-2): GAGVSQSPRYKVAKRGQDVALRCDPISGHVSLFWYQQALGQGPEFLTYFQNEAQLDKSGLPSDRFFAERPEGSVSTLKIQRTQQEDSAVYLCASSPPGQIIYGYTFGSGTRLTVV.

CDR3 residues: CASGLRVETQYF. In DNA, the CDR3 is TGTGCCAGCGGCTTGAGGGTCGAGACCCAGTACTTC. The V and J genes are TRBV28 and TRBJ2-5, with D tentatively TRBD2 (5 bases). Trimming left V 8 bases short and J 5 bases short, with 12 bases between. The CDR3 is 12 amino acids. Germline CDR1 reads MDHEN; CDR2 reads SYDVKM. The full variable domain, with the rest looked up from reference TRBV28 and TRBJ2-5, is DVKVTQSSRYLVKRTGEKVFLECVQDMDHENMFWYRQDPGLGLRLIYFSYDVKMKEKGDIPEGYSVSREKKERFSLILESASTNQTSMYLCASGLRVETQYFGPGTRLLVL.

This clone was picked up one time. This chain links TRBV19 with TRBJ1-2, with D unclear. This CDR3 comprises 12 residues. V was pared by 5 bases and J by 5 bases, with 9 bases between. CDR1 and CDR2 from the germline V gene are LNHDA and SQIVND (reference sequence). CDR3 protein: CASSLGTYGYTF. The DNA of the CDR3 is TGTGCCAGTAGTCTAGGTACTTATGGCTACACCTTC.